Reported below is one T cell receptor (beta chain). This clonotype was picked up many times. Its antigen is unknown. The sample holds no much larger clone one base away, and base qualities are not on file. The data originate from a study of T-cell reconstitution after alpha-beta-depleted transplantation in children (dated by TCRdb to 2016 to 2017). Describing the broader study: The study quantitatively tracked T-cell immune reconstitution after TCRalphabeta/CD19-depleted allogeneic hematopoietic cell transplantation in children using TCR repertoire profiling.

In the paper's terms, the treatment or condition label means: allogeneic hematopoietic cell transplantation with graft depleted of TCRalphabeta T cells and CD19 B cells. TCRalphabeta/CD19-depleted allogeneic hematopoietic cell grafts were given to the transplant recipients, all of whom were children. Libraries were prepared through PCR. Sequencing was performed on an Illumina HiSeq 2500. Molecular barcoding was employed in the preparation of TCR libraries, with unique molecular identifiers being used to normalize TCRbeta repertoire quantification. The public reads were run again by TCRdb, first through fastp at Q25 and then through MiXCR, and only productive beta chains were kept. Every distinct CDR3 protein forms one entry, paired with its most common genes and DNA. Across this sample there are about 580,000 distinct CDR3 sequences, with 23% seen only once. Clones ranked in the top ten supply 14% of the sample.

What the research found in general, with its limitations: In some patients, high TCRbeta diversity at day 60 was attributed to recipient T cells and intrathymic progenitors that had survived conditioning. Over subsequent months, a decline in hyperexpanded clone frequencies was noted, and after one year, T-cell counts and TCRbeta diversity were mostly ascribed to newly produced T cells. Apparently early alphabetaT-cell count recovery about two months after transplant reportedly relied on only several hundred rapidly expanded clones derived from non-depleted graft cells.

Including the terminal cysteine and phenylalanine, the CDR3 comprises 14 residues. Just the 42-base CDR3 DNA is kept, in frame starting at base 1. V lost 5 bases and J lost 8 bases, and the count of bases not matched to a germline gene is 6. The germline V gene encodes CDR1 SGHTA and CDR2 FQGNSA. The rearrangement combines TRBV7-2 with TRBJ2-1, with 10 bases in between that match TRBD1. Sequenced material: PBMCs, mostly from graft donor cells, taken 360 days after TCRalphabeta/CD19-depleted stem cell transplant. The TCR comes from a boy under two years old who had a stem cell transplant for acute myeloid leukemia, so the T cells may come from the graft donor. The nucleotide sequence reads TGTGCCAGCAGCACCCGACAGGGGGCTGATGAGCAGTTCTTC. Its protein is CASSTRQGADEQFF.